This T cell receptor beta chain comes out of a study of cytomegalovirus exposure and HLA in healthy donors (dated by TCRdb to 2016 to 2017). Describing the broader study: An earlier analysis of several hundred of the donors reported 250 to 300 Gb of sequence data and about 100 million unique TCR beta sequences from around 200 million T cells. The study aimed to test whether signatures of past pathogen exposure could be identified by cataloging public T cell receptors. All discovery cohort repertoires had been generated using a single sequencing platform. The T cell repertoires of 550 to 850 subjects were profiled by immunosequencing and related to cytomegalovirus serostatus. Because of strong linkage in the cohort, roughly 5 DR-DQ haplotypes were treated as single units for association and clustering. On average, roughly 250,000 unique TCR beta nucleotide sequences were sequenced per donor among 350 to 400 genotyped donors of the cohort, with roughly 20% of those sequences being non-productive. HLA typing covered class I and class II loci at four-digit resolution. To study patterns of TCR occurrence, a later analysis re-analyzed previously published TCR beta repertoires from 700 or so donors and added high-resolution HLA genotyping. In the later analysis, no new phenotypic data were used to find candidate immune exposures; instead, reliance was placed on TCR beta sequences and their occurrence across donors. Of the 300 to 450 genotyped donors, roughly 80% fell in the genetic ancestry cluster associated with self-reported Caucasian donors. A later genetic analysis took genome-wide SNP genotypes for about three fifths of the roughly 670 donors and used that subset as a discovery cohort. About 300 gigabases of sequencing data and approximately 85 million unique TCR sequences were included in an early release covering around 650 HLA-typed donors. An earlier analysis of around 540 of the donors applied high-throughput TCR beta sequencing to assess whether each TCR beta V gene segment acted as functional or pseudogenic. To predict cytomegalovirus infection status, the study combined high-throughput TCR immunosequencing, statistical association of individual TCRs with disease status, and machine learning. The number of donors typed differed by locus, with roughly 620-640 for A, B, C, DRB1 and DQB1, around 500 for DQA1, approximately 580 for DPA1, and roughly 450 for DPB1. Along with the approximately 650-subject first cohort, a separate validation cohort of 120 different subjects was used. Donor age, sex, ethnicity and CMV serostatus were compiled alongside the repertoire data.

In total, more than 500 healthy bone marrow donors made up the cohort. All cohort members were sampled while nominally healthy, although unrecorded immune exposures were likely present. The donor tested CMV seronegative, placing the donor among the 350 or so seronegative members of the cohort. Every donor gave a peripheral blood sample, and the peripheral blood mononuclear cells from that sample were used for TCR beta sequencing. The Qiagen DNeasy Blood Extraction Kit was used to extract genomic DNA from the blood cell samples. V has 6 bases trimmed and J has 0 bases trimmed; junction bases matching no gene number 7. CDR1 MDHEN and CDR2 SYDVKM are derived from the germline V gene. Its CDR3 holds 17 amino acids, cysteine through phenylalanine. The kept DNA is CDR3 alone, 51 bases in frame from the first base. The library was prepared using the immunoSEQ multiplex PCR assay. The multiplex PCR relied on a mix of 60 forward primers for TCR Vbeta segments and 13 reverse primers for TCR Jbeta segments. The CDR3 region of rearranged TCR beta genes was amplified from genomic DNA with a multiplex PCR assay. On the Illumina HiSeq System, the amplified TCR beta libraries were sequenced as 87-base-pair reads. The authors' pipeline ran thus. In a later analysis, 70 million to 95 million unique TCR beta chains were counted across the roughly 670 repertoires, and roughly 10 million of these chains were shared by at least two donors. To remove PCR and sequencing errors, raw reads were error-corrected and collapsed into unique sequences using a nearest-neighbor algorithm that merged closely related sequences. CDR3 sequences were aligned to IMGT reference sequences to assign V, D and J gene segments. For a sequence to be retained, a match of at least six nucleotides was required to both a V gene segment and a J gene segment. Rearrangements were called productive when the CDR3 lacked stop codons and stayed in frame with V and J; all others were non-productive. CDR3 was defined by IMGT convention, running from the second conserved V-encoded cysteine to the conserved J-encoded phenylalanine. Sequences without an unambiguous match to a single V gene segment were excluded from the earlier analysis of about 600 of the donors. An earlier analysis of about 600 of the donors called V segments functional above 56.7% productive rearrangements and segregating when the between-donor standard deviation exceeded 5%. A statistical classification framework was built for diagnosing cytomegalovirus status from the catalog of TCR beta chain sequences. In a later analysis, TCR nucleotide sequences were compared against IMGT/GENE-DB human TR gene sequences so that V and J genes could be assigned. Using the TCRdist pipeline, a later analysis assigned CDR3 sequences along with most-parsimonious VDJ recombination scenarios. A later analysis defined each TCR beta chain by its CDR3 amino acid sequence plus V-gene family, and excluded reads lacking a unique V-gene family. As a way to deal with suspected cross-contamination and a sequencing artifact, a later analysis dropped roughly 620 nucleotide sequences that were highly shared and had low generation probability. A later analysis calculated a clonal expansion index for each public chain from normalized within-repertoire ranks of inferred template counts. Generation probabilities in a later analysis came from a VDJ recombination model fitted to out-of-frame rearrangements, and those results were checked against IGoR. In a later analysis, hypergeometric tests were used to score TCR-TCR, TCR-HLA and TCR-CMV co-occurrence, with a repertoire-size bias correction applied to TCR pairs. To estimate false discovery rates, a later analysis permuted the HLA or CMV assignments 20 times. A later analysis grouped co-occurring TCRs with DBSCAN, adding TCRdist sequence similarity when clustering within HLA-allele-positive subsets. Repertoires with fewer than 30,000 or more than 120,000 public chains were left out of co-occurrence clustering, as were about five repertoires with anomalous nucleotide sharing. Drawn from immuneACCESS, this table holds only the in-frame rearrangements with V and J called that TCRdb kept. Clones are partly lost; checked studies trace under half to an unresolved V gene and leave the rest unexplained. D and trimming were read from the DNA, whereas the V and J calls and clone size are those reported in that table. The sample includes 95,000 to 100,000 clones, with approximately 89% observed a single time. Around 3.6% of the sample lies in the top ten.

What the authors observed across the whole study: In this cohort, only TCR beta chains were sequenced, and detectable features were limited by the absence of alpha or paired-chain data. The sequencing pipeline was judged likely to have produced a cluster of highly shared sequence variants as a technical artifact. A later analysis reported that several top co-occurrence clusters appeared linked to parvovirus B19, influenza, CMV and Epstein-Barr virus. Compared with the roughly 700-donor mean, donors in an Asian-associated ancestry cluster had fewer N-insertions in productive TCRs, according to a later genetic analysis. Correlated functional status among segregating V segments might reflect linkage disequilibrium, but an unknown experimental factor could not be ruled out. When HLA alleles, especially DR and DQ, strongly co-occurred, TCR associations were difficult to assign to individual alleles. Roughly uniform sequencing depth across donors was assumed in presence/absence analyses, although this assumption may not hold. Across donors, most TCR sequences were observed very rarely, whereas some public TCRs were present in many individuals. Most CMV-associated TCR beta chains appeared to be HLA-restricted in a later analysis, and the HLA associations seemed to be driven largely by CMV exposure. A total of 164 TCR beta chains were listed by the study as associated with cytomegalovirus. The classifier was reported to diagnose cytomegalovirus status with high specificity and sensitivity in both the original cohort and the validation cohort. Three of the identified cytomegalovirus-associated TCR beta chains were confirmed in vitro to be specific for cytomegalovirus antigens. In a later analysis, HLA-associated TCR beta chains were found to be more clonally expanded and to have lower generation probabilities than equally common non-associated chains. A later analysis found that TCR association rates varied across HLA loci, with DRB1 alleles showing the most associated TCRs and HLA-C alleles the fewest. Because HLA typing was missing for some donors at each locus, association tests included only the typed subset. A further reported finding was that TCR beta sequences accurately predicted the HLA-A and HLA-B alleles for most subjects in the first cohort. A later analysis associated about 17,000 TCR beta sequences with specific HLA alleles at a false discovery rate of 0.05. The 87-base-pair reads could not distinguish some IMGT-functional V segments, including TRBV6-2 and TRBV6-3, so those segments were excluded. In an earlier analysis of over 550 of the donors, most TCR beta V segments were observed in productive rearrangements about 90% or about 30% of the time, broadly matching IMGT annotations. The authors suggested that the approach could potentially be generalized to other disease states and immunological phenotypes. Immune exposure information for the cohort was limited to CMV serostatus. An association between a missense DCLRE1C variant and V-gene and J-gene trimming of TCR beta chains was found in a later genetic analysis and replicated in an independent cohort. The earlier analysis of some 540 of the donors excluded about 16 rarely observed V segments, including chromosome 9 orphons, because counts were too low.

This clone was found once. Its cognate antigen has yet to be identified. The record has no base qualities; no much larger clone is one base away. This clonotype was sampled from a man aged 25-40 years in good health and CMV-seronegative. The rearrangement combines TRBV28 with TRBJ1-5; a stretch of 11 junction bases matches TRBD1. Material: PBMCs. The DNA sequence is as follows: TGTGCCAGCAGATGGGACAGGGGGGTGGATAGCAATCAGCCCCAGCATTTT. This is translated as CASRWDRGVDSNQPQHF.